This entry lists 13 T cell receptor beta chains sequenced from one sample in a study of identical twins. TCRdb itself ran the 5' RACE reads through MiXCR, one entry per CDR3 protein. The sample records some 1,700,000 distinct CDR3 sequences, around a third being singletons. Sequencing was performed on cord blood. Receptors were obtained from a newborn girl in good health.

This clonotype was seen only a few times. The chain employs TRBV6-2 or TRBV6-3 and TRBJ2-7; no clear D gene. The CDR3 runs to 13 residues. The germline V and J ends were trimmed by 3 bases and 5 bases, with 11 bases remaining between them. Germline loops: CDR1 MNHEY, CDR2 SVGEGT. The CDR3 DNA follows: TGTGCCAGCAGTTATTTGGTGCGCAACGAGCAGTACTTC. Its translation: CASSYLVRNEQYF.

This clonotype appeared a few times. The chain is built from TRBV27 and TRBJ2-5; 7 bases are shared with TRBD1. This CDR3 is 18 amino acids long. The V gene's germline CDR1 is MNHEY and CDR2 SMNVEV (reference sequence). With 2 bases clipped from V and 3 bases from J, the junction kept 15 bases outside the gene matches. CDR3 sequence (DNA): TGTGCCAGCAGTTTACCTTGTTGGCAGGGACAGTCCAAAGAGACCCAGTACTTC. This gives the protein CASSLPCWQGQSKETQYF.

Points on this clonotype: One end of the junction does not line up with germline, which may come from a read error. V and J are TRBV6-1 and TRBJ1-4; no firm D call. The CDR3 has 14 residues. The germline CDR1 and CDR2 sequences are MNHNS and SASEGT. The CDR3 DNA sequence: TGTGCCAGCAGCCCAGCAGCAACTAATGAAAAACCGTTTTTT. Its protein product is CASSPAATNEKPFF.

This clonotype was seen a few times. V usage is TRBV20-1 and J usage is TRBJ2-1; 10 bases fit TRBD2. The CDR3 contains 14 residues. CDR1 and CDR2 (germline): DFQATT, SNEGSKA (reference sequence). With 2 bases clipped from V and 6 bases from J, the junction kept 4 bases outside the gene matches. CDR3 sequence: CSARKSGRVNEQFF. In DNA, the CDR3 is TGCAGTGCTAGAAAAAGCGGGAGGGTCAATGAGCAGTTCTTC.

A few counts support this clonotype. The CDR3, as DNA: TGTGCCACCAGTGATGGGGATAGCAATCAGCCCCAGCATTTT. Residues: CATSDGDSNQPQHF. The chain combines TRBV24-1 with TRBJ1-5; D gene ambiguous. Germline assignment: CDR1 KGHDR and CDR2 SFDVKD. Trimming pared 3 bases from V and 0 bases from J, leaving 5 bases between. The CDR3 has 14 amino acids.

The V and J genes are TRBV4-2 and TRBJ2-5; D unclear. The V gene's germline CDR1 is LGHNA and CDR2 YNFKEQ. The CDR3 totals 16 residues. Trimming removed 1 base from V and 2 bases from J, with 14 bases in between. CDR3 residues: CASSQAIRSSQETQYF. The CDR3, as DNA: TGTGCCAGCAGCCAAGCGATCAGGAGTTCACAAGAGACCCAGTACTTC.

This clonotype has more than one count but fewer than ten. The chain is built from TRBV28 and TRBJ2-5; D ambiguous. This CDR3 has 14 amino acids. CDR1 and CDR2 from the germline V gene are MDHEN and SYDVKM. Trimming took off 1 base at V and 2 bases at J, with 8 bases between the two ends. CDR3 DNA: TGTGCCAGCAGTTTATATGTAGGGCAAGAGACCCAGTACTTC. As protein: CASSLYVGQETQYF.

This clonotype has more than one count but fewer than ten. The chain recombines TRBV10-3 with TRBJ2-3; TRBD2 matches 11 bases. V shed 4 bases and J 2 bases; nucleotides not matched to a gene: 11. Germline V lookup: CDR1 ENHRY, CDR2 SYGVKD. This CDR3 comprises 18 residues. The CDR3 here is CAISGKSTSGSVTDTQYF. DNA of the CDR3: TGTGCCATCAGTGGTAAGAGTACTAGCGGGAGTGTCACAGATACGCAGTATTTT.

This clonotype appeared a few times. The V gene is TRBV6-2 or TRBV6-3, the J gene TRBJ1-4, with D tentatively TRBD1 (5 bases). The CDR3 runs 15 residues. Trimming shortened V by 0 bases and J by 8 bases, and 13 bases separated the two germline ends. Germline CDR1 is MNHEY and CDR2 is SVGEGT. The CDR3 loop reads CASSYSNPGMEKLFF. For the CDR3, the DNA is TGTGCCAGCAGTTACTCGAACCCAGGGATGGAAAAACTGTTTTTT.

The rearrangement joins TRBV5-5 to TRBJ1-4, with unresolved D. Looked up from germline, CDR1 is SGHKS and CDR2 is YYEKEE (reference sequence). The length of the CDR3 is 13 residues. Trimming took off 2 bases at V and 7 bases at J, with 9 bases between the two ends. The CDR3 spells CASSLWATEKLFF. CDR3 DNA: TGTGCCAGCAGCTTATGGGCGACTGAAAAACTGTTTTTT.

V and J are TRBV20-1 and TRBJ2-7; D is uncertain. The V end was cut by 5 bases, the J end by 2 bases, with 28 bases between. Germline assignment: CDR1 DFQATT and CDR2 SNEGSKA (reference sequence). The CDR3 length is 18 residues. CDR3 sequence: CSAARKSAPVSWPYEQYF. The CDR3 nucleotides are TGCAGTGCTGCCAGAAAATCTGCGCCAGTCTCCTGGCCCTACGAGCAGTACTTC.

The V and J genes are TRBV29-1 and TRBJ1-5, with a weak D call TRBD1 (5 bases). The CDR3 has 14 amino acids. In germline, CDR1 is SQVTM, CDR2 ANQGSEA. V was trimmed by 5 bases and J by 0 bases, leaving 11 bases between them. The CDR3, as DNA: TGCAGCGTTTTGGTACAGGATAGCAATCAGCCCCAGCATTTT. Its translation: CSVLVQDSNQPQHF.

This clonotype was seen ten or more times. V is TRBV29-1 and J is TRBJ1-4; maybe TRBD1 (5 bases). This CDR3 contains 11 residues. From germline, CDR1 is SQVTM and CDR2 ANQGSEA. The germline V and J ends were trimmed by 7 bases and 8 bases, with 11 bases remaining between them. The CDR3 DNA is TGCAGCGGCAGGCAGGGAGAAAAACTGTTTTTT. Encoded protein: CSGRQGEKLFF.